The 19 T cell receptor beta chains in this list originate from one sample, sequenced in a study of CD8+ T cells in alopecia areata. Regarding treatment: oral pan-JAK inhibitor, 5-10 mg twice daily. The sequencing template was cDNA reverse transcribed from extracted RNA. Only in-frame clones appear in the TCRdb table, and some are missing; sequencing was by immunoSEQ multiplex PCR. The sample gives around 190,000 clones, 64% of which show up once; 1.3% is in the top ten. This sample comprised CD4+ T cells sorted from blood, obtained around week 50, from a patient treated with tofacitinib. The receptor source for this set is a human donor with alopecia areata.

The chain carries TRBV7-9 and TRBJ2-3; weak D call: TRBD2 (6 bases). The CDR3 loop spans 14 amino acids. V dropped 5 bases and J dropped 8 bases, with 17 bases sitting between them. Per germline, CDR1 SEHNR and CDR2 FQNEAQ (reference sequence). The CDR3 loop reads CASSGGSRAGTQYF. The CDR3 DNA follows: TGTGCCAGCAGCGGCGGTTCTAGAGCGGGTACGCAGTATTTT.

The chain employs TRBV29-1 and TRBJ2-1; D remains unclear. With 0 bases removed from V and 0 bases from J, the gap between germline ends came to 6 bases. The germline gives CDR1 SQVTM, CDR2 ANQGSEA. CDR3 length: 14 residues. CDR3 protein: CSVEDEGSYNEQFF. DNA of the CDR3: TGCAGCGTTGAAGATGAAGGCTCCTACAATGAGCAGTTCTTC.

This clone was recorded only once. The J gene is TRBJ1-2, the V gene TRBV30, with D unresolved. This CDR3 is 12 amino acids long. CDR1 and CDR2 (germline): GTSNPN, SVGIG (reference sequence). Deletions cut 4 bases from V and 3 bases from J, with 9 bases between. CDR3 protein: CAWMSRYYGYTF. The CDR3 coding sequence is TGTGCCTGGATGAGTCGATACTATGGCTACACCTTC.

This clone was counted between two and nine times. The chain couples TRBV10-1 to TRBJ1-1; 7 nucleotides match TRBD1. V shed 5 bases, J shed 4 bases, and the junction held 1 base outside the gene matches. The V gene's germline CDR1 is WNHNN and CDR2 SYGVQD (reference sequence). This CDR3 has 12 residues. The DNA for the CDR3 is TGCGCCAGCAGTAACAGGGGCACTGAAGCTTTCTTT. Translation: CASSNRGTEAFF.

The J gene is TRBJ1-1, the V gene TRBV10-3; D gene uncertain. V gave up 3 bases and J gave up 7 bases, with 12 bases separating them. Germline V CDR1 and CDR2: ENHRY, SYGVKD. CDR3 length: 13 residues. The CDR3 sequence is CAISDVRSNEAFF. CDR3 DNA: TGTGCCATCAGTGATGTCAGGAGCAATGAAGCTTTCTTT.

The J gene is TRBJ1-5, the V gene TRBV5-1, with TRBD1 matching over 8 bases. The germline gives CDR1 SGHRS, CDR2 YFSETQ. With 4 bases clipped from V and 3 bases from J, the junction kept 12 bases outside the gene matches. This CDR3 has 17 residues. The CDR3 DNA reads TGCGCCAGCAGCCTTCAGGCGCAGGGGGCGTACAATCAGCCCCAGCATTTT. It translates to CASSLQAQGAYNQPQHF.

This clone has a handful of counts. The chain joins TRBV29-1 to TRBJ1-2; 7 nucleotides agree with TRBD1. CDR1 and CDR2 (germline): SQVTM, ANQGSEA. The J segment lost 5 bases and the V segment lost 0 bases, leaving 6 bases of the junction unmatched. The CDR3 runs to 14 residues. The CDR3 reads CSVEDRGTEYGYTF. The CDR3 coding sequence is TGCAGCGTTGAAGATCGAGGGACAGAGTATGGCTACACCTTC.

V gene TRBV19 combines with J gene TRBJ1-5; 10 bases line up with TRBD1. The CDR3 is 15 amino acids. CDR1 and CDR2 (germline): LNHDA, SQIVND (reference sequence). V gave up 4 bases and J gave up 5 bases; unmatched junction bases: 5. The CDR3 region has the DNA TGTGCCAGTAGTACCCACGGGACAGGGGATCAGCCCCAGCATTTT. Residues: CASSTHGTGDQPQHF.

The rearrangement links TRBV7-9 to TRBJ1-2; 10 nucleotides line up with TRBD1. J lost 7 bases, V lost 3 bases, and 2 bases had no gene match. This CDR3 is 13 amino acids long. CDR1 is SEHNR and CDR2 is FQNEAQ in the germline V gene (reference sequence). The CDR3 DNA reads TGTGCCAGCAGCTTGACAGGGGGCTTTGGCTACACCTTC. Its protein product is CASSLTGGFGYTF.

This clone was observed a few times. The rearrangement uses TRBV29-1 and TRBJ2-3, with D possibly being TRBD1 (7 bases). The CDR3 is made up of 15 amino acids. Germline CDR1 SQVTM, CDR2 ANQGSEA. Trimming left V 4 bases short and J 6 bases short, with 20 bases between. DNA of the CDR3: TGCAGCGTTGCAGAAAACCAGGGGGGAGGTGATACGCAGTATTTT. Protein product: CSVAENQGGGDTQYF.

In its sample, this clone is medium-sized. The chain combines TRBV5-8 with TRBJ2-1; the D gene is possibly TRBD1 (6 bases). This CDR3 is built from 16 residues. Germline CDR1 reads SGHTS; CDR2 reads YDEGEE. The V gene lost 0 bases and the J gene lost 4 bases, with 14 bases spanning the gap. The CDR3 loop reads CASSLGAQGFYNEQFF. CDR3 DNA: TGTGCCAGCAGCTTGGGGGCACAGGGTTTTTACAATGAGCAGTTCTTC.

This clone was seen only a few times. This chain uses TRBV15 with TRBJ1-6, with TRBD1 identical over 7 bases. There are 15 residues in the CDR3. The J segment lost 7 bases and the V segment lost 3 bases, leaving 6 bases of the junction unmatched. CDR1 is LNHNV, CDR2 YYDKDF, per germline (reference sequence). The CDR3 DNA is TGTGCCACCAGCAGTGGTGACAGGGTGAATTCACCCCTCCACTTT. This codes for CATSSGDRVNSPLHF.

The chain has TRBV6-6 and TRBJ2-1; D is possibly TRBD2 (5 bases). The germline gives CDR1 MNHNY, CDR2 SVGAGI (reference sequence). Trimming removed 3 bases at V and 13 bases at J, with 13 bases between. The CDR3 is 12 residues long. The CDR3 here is CASSYISREQFF. The CDR3, as DNA: TGTGCCAGCAGTTATATATCCCGGGAACAGTTCTTC.

This clone was recorded once. V and J are TRBV29-1 and TRBJ2-5; D gene unclear. The CDR3 is 15 residues long. The germline gives CDR1 SQVTM, CDR2 ANQGSEA. V was trimmed by 4 bases and J by 2 bases, leaving 17 bases between them. Here the CDR3 reads CSVVFRITEQETQYF. The CDR3 DNA is TGCAGCGTTGTGTTTAGGATAACGGAACAAGAGACCCAGTACTTC.

The chain employs TRBV6-6 and TRBJ2-1, with 7 bases identical to TRBD2. V was clipped by 2 bases and J by 7 bases; unmatched bases: 8. The CDR3 has 15 amino acids. Germline CDR1 MNHNY, CDR2 SVGAGI (reference sequence). The CDR3 spells CASSYGGGARNEQFF. The CDR3 DNA sequence: TGTGCCAGCAGTTACGGCGGGGGAGCCAGGAATGAGCAGTTCTTC.

The chain carries TRBV29-1 and TRBJ2-7; D tentatively reads TRBD1 or TRBD2 (5 bases each). The CDR3 loop spans 12 amino acids. Deletions cut 7 bases from V and 2 bases from J, with 12 bases between. Germline assignment: CDR1 SQVTM and CDR2 ANQGSEA. CDR3 in DNA: TGCAGCGCCCGGGACGACACCTACGAGCAGTACTTC. It codes for CSARDDTYEQYF.

Concerning this clone: This sample includes further DNA sequences coding for the same CDR3. The chain combines TRBV29-1 with TRBJ1-5; D call uncertain. Trimming pared 4 bases from V and 2 bases from J, leaving 9 bases between. CDR1 is SQVTM and CDR2 is ANQGSEA in the germline V gene. This CDR3 spans 13 amino acids. CDR3 region: CSVGSGGNQPQHF. The CDR3 coding sequence is TGCAGCGTTGGATCCGGGGGCAATCAGCCCCAGCATTTT.

This chain joins TRBV2 and TRBJ1-1, with D unclear. Trimming removed 4 bases at V and 9 bases at J, with 9 bases between. The germline gives CDR1 SNHLY, CDR2 FYNNEI. The CDR3 is 11 residues long. The CDR3 nucleotides are TGTGCCAGCAGTGTAGCAGATAAAGCTTTCTTT. Translating it yields CASSVADKAFF.

This clone has only a few counts. J is TRBJ2-5 and V is TRBV2, with D possibly being TRBD1 (5 bases). The CDR3 runs 14 residues. Per the germline V gene, CDR1 is SNHLY and CDR2 is FYNNEI. The V gene lost 2 bases and the J gene lost 2 bases, with 9 bases spanning the gap. CDR3 nucleotides: TGTGCCAGCAGTGAATGGACACAGCAAGAGACCCAGTACTTC. Translation gives CASSEWTQQETQYF.